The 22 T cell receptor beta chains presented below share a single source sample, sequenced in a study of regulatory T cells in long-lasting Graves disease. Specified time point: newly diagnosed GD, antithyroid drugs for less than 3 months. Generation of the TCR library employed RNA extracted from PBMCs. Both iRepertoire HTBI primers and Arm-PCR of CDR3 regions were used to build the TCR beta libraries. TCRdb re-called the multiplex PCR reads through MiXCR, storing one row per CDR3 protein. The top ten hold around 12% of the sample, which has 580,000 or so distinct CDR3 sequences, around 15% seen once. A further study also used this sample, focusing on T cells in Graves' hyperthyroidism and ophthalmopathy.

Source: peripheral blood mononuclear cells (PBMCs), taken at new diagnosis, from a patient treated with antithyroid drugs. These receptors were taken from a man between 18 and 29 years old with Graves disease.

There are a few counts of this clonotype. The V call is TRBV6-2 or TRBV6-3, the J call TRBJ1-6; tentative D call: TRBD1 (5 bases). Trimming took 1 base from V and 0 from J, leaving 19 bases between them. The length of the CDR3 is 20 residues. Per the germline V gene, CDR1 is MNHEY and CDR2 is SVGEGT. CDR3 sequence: CASSYWIGAPGSSYNSPLHF. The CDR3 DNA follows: TGTGCCAGCAGTTACTGGATAGGGGCGCCGGGGAGCTCCTATAATTCACCCCTCCACTTT.

The CDR3 DNA sequence: TGTGCCAGCAGCCAGGCTAGCGTTAGCTCCTACAATGAGCAGTTCTTC. Translating gives CASSQASVSSYNEQFF. This chain joins TRBV3-1 and TRBJ2-1; perhaps TRBD2 as D (6 bases). The CDR3 consists of 16 residues. The germline V gene has CDR1 LGHDT and CDR2 YNNKEL (reference sequence). V was clipped by 3 bases and J by 0 bases, with 12 bases between them.

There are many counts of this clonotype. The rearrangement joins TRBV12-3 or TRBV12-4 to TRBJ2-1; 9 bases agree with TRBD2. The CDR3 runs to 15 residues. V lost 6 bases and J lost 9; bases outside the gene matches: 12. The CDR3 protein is CASSRTSGSYAEQFF. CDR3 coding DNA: TGTGCCAGCAGCCGCACTAGCGGGTCTTACGCTGAGCAGTTCTTC.

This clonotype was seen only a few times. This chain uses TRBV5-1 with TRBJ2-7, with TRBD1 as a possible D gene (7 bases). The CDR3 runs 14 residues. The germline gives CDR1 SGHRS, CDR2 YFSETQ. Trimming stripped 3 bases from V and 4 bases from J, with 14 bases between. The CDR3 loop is CASSSGDRSYEQYF. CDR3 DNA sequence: TGCGCCAGCAGCTCGGGGGACAGAAGTTACGAGCAGTACTTC.

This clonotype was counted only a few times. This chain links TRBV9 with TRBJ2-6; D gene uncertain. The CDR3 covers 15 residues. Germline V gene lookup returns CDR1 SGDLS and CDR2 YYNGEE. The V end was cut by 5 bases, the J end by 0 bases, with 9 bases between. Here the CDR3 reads CASSKVDSGANVLTF. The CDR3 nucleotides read TGTGCCAGCAGTAAAGTCGACTCTGGGGCCAACGTCCTGACTTTC. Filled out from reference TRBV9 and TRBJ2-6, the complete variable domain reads DSGVTQTPKHLITATGQRVTLRCSPRSGDLSVYWYQQSLDQGLQFLIQYYNGEERAKGNILERFSAQQFPDLHSELNLSSLELGDSALYFCASSKVDSGANVLTFGAGSRLTVL.

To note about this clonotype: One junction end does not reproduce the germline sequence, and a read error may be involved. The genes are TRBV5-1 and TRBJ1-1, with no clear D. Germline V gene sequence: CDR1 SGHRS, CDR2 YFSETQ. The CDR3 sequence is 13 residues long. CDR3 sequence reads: CASSLMEATEAFF. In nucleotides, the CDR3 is TGTGCCAGCAGCTTGATGGAGGCGACTGAAGCTTTCTTT.

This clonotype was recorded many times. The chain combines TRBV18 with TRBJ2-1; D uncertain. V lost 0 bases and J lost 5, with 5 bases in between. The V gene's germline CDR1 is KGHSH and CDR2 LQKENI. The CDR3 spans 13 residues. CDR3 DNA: TGTGCCAGCTCACCACCGGGAAACAATGAGCAGTTCTTC. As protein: CASSPPGNNEQFF.

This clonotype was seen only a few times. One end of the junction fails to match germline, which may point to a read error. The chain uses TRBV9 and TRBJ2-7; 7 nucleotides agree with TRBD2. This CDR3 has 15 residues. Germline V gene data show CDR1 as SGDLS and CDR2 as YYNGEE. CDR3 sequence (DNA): TGCGCCAGCAGCCCCCCCGGGGGGAGCTCCTACGAGCAGTACTTC. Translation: CASSPPGGSSYEQYF.

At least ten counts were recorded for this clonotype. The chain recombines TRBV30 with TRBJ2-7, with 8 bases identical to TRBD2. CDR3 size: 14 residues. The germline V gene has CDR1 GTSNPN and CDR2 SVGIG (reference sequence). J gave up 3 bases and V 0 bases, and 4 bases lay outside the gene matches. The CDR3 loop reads CAWSVHGRDYEQYF. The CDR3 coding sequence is TGTGCCTGGAGTGTACACGGGAGGGACTACGAGCAGTACTTC.

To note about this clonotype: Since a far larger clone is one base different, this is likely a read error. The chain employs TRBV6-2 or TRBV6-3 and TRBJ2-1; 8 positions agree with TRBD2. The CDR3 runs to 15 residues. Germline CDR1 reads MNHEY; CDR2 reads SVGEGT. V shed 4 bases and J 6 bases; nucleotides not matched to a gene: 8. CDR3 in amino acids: CASSSWTSRSNEQFF. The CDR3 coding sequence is TGTGCCAGCAGTTCGTGGACTAGCAGGAGCAATGAGCAGTTCTTC.

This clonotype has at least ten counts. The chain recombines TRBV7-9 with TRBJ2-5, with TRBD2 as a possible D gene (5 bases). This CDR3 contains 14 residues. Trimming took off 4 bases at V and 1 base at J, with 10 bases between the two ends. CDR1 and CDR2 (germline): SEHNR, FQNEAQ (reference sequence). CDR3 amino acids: CASSSRGSQETQYF. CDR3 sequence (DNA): TGTGCCAGCAGCTCAAGAGGGTCCCAAGAGACCCAGTACTTC.

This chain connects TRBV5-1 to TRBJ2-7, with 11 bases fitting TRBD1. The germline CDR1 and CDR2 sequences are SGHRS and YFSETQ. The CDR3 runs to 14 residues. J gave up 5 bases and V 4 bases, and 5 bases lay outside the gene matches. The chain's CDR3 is CASSVGQGADEQYF. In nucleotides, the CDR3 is TGCGCCAGCAGCGTAGGACAGGGGGCGGACGAGCAGTACTTC.

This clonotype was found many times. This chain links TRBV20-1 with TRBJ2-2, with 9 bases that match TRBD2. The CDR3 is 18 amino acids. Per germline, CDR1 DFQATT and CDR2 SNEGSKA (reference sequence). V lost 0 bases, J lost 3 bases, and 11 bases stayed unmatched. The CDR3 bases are TGCAGTGCTAGAGATTGGCTAGCGGGGACCTCCGACACCGGGGAGCTGTTTTTT. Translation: CSARDWLAGTSDTGELFF.

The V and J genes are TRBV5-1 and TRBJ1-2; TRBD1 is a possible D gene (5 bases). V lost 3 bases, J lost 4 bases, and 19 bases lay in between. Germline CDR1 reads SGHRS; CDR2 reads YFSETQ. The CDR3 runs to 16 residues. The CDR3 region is CASSWRDQGGSYGYTF. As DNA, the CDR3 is TGCGCCAGCAGCTGGAGAGACCAGGGAGGCTCCTATGGCTACACCTTC.

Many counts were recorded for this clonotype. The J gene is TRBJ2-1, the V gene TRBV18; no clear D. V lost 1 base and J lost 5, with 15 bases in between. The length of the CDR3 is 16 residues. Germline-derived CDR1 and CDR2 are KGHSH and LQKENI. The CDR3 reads CASSPLGGPPDNEQFF. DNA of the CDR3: TGTGCCAGCTCACCACTCGGTGGGCCACCAGACAATGAGCAGTTCTTC.

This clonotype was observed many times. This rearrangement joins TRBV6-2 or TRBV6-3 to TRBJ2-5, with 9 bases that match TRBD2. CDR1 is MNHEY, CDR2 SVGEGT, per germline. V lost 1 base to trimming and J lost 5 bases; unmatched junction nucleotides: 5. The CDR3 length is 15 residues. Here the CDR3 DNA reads TGTGCCAGCAGTTACTGGCGGGAGGGCCAGGAGACCCAGTACTTC. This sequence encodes CASSYWREGQETQYF.

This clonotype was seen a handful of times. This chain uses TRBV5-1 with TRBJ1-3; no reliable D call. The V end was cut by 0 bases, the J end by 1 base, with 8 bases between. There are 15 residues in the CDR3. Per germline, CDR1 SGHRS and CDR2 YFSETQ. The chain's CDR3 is CASSLVAASGNTIYF. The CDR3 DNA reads TGCGCCAGCAGCTTGGTTGCGGCATCTGGAAACACCATATATTTT.

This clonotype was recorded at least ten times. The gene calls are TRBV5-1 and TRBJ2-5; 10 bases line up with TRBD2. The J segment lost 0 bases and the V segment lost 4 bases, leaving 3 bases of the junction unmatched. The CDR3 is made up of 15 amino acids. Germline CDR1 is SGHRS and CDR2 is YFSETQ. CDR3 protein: CASSLGLADQETQYF. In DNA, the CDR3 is TGCGCCAGCAGCCTAGGACTAGCGGACCAAGAGACCCAGTACTTC. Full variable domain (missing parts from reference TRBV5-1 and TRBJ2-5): KAGVTQTPRYLIKTRGQQVTLSCSPISGHRSVSWYQQTPGQGLQFLFEYFSETQRNKGNFPGRFSGRQFSNSRSEMNVSTLELGDSALYLCASSLGLADQETQYFGPGTRLLVL.

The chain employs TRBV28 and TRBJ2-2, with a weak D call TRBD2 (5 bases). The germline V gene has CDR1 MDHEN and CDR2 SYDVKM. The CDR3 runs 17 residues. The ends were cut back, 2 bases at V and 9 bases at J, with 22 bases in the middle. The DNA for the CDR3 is TGTGCCAGCAGTTTAACCCCCGGTAGCGACCAGTTCCGGGAGCTGTTTTTT. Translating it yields CASSLTPGSDQFRELFF.

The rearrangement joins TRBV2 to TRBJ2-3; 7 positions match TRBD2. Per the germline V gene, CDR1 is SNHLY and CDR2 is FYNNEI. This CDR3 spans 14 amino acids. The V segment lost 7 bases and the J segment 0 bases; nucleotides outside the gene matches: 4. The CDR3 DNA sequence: TGTGCCAGCAAAGGACTAGAAAGCACAGATACGCAGTATTTT. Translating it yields CASKGLESTDTQYF.

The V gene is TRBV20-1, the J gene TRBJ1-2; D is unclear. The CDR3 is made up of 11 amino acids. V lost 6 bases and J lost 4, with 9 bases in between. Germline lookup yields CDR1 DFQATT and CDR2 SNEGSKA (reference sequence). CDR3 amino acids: CSASPGYGYTF. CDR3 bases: TGCAGTGCGAGCCCCGGCTATGGCTACACCTTC.

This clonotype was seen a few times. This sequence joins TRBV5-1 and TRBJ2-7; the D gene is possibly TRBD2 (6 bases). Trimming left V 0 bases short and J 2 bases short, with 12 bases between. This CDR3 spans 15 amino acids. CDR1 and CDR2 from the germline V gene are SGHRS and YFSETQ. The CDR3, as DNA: TGCGCCAGCAGCTTGGGCGGGCGGGACGCCTACGAGCAGTACTTC. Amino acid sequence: CASSLGGRDAYEQYF. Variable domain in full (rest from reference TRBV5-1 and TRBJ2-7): KAGVTQTPRYLIKTRGQQVTLSCSPISGHRSVSWYQQTPGQGLQFLFEYFSETQRNKGNFPGRFSGRQFSNSRSEMNVSTLELGDSALYLCASSLGGRDAYEQYFGPGTRLTVT.